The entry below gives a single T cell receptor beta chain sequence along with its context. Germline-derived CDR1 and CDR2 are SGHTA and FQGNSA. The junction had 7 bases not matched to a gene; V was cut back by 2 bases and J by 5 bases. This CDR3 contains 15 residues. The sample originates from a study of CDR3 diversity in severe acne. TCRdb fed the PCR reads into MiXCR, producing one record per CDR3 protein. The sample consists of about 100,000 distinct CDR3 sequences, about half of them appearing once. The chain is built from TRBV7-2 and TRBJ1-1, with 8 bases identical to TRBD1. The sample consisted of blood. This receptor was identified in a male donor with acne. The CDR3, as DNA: TGTGCCAGCAGCTTAAATTCAGGGGGCTTAACTGAAGCTTTCTTT. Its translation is CASSLNSGGLTEAFF.